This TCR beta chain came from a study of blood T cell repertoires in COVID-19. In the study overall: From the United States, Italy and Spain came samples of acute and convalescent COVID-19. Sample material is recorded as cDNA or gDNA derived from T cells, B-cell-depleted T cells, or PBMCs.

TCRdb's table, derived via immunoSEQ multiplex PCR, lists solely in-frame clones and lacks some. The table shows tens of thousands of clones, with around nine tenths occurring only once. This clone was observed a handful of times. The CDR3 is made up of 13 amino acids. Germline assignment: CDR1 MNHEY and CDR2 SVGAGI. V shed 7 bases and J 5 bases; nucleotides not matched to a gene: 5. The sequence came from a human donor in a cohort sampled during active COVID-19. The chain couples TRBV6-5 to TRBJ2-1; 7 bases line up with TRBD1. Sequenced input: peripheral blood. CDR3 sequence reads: CASTKQGHNEQFF. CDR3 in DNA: TGTGCCAGCACCAAACAGGGGCACAATGAGCAGTTCTTC.